This T cell receptor (beta chain) was recovered during a study of regulatory T cells in long-lasting Graves disease. This clonotype was found a few times. With iRepertoire HTBI primers and Arm-PCR of CDR3 regions, TCR beta libraries were built. TCRdb fed the multiplex PCR reads into MiXCR, producing one record per CDR3 protein. The table shows around 400,000 distinct CDR3 sequences, with around 16% occurring only once. V lost 4 bases, J lost 2 bases, and 19 bases lay in between. Germline-derived CDR1 and CDR2 are KGHDR and SFDVKD. This CDR3 region has 17 residues. The time point was: newly diagnosed GD, antithyroid drugs for less than 3 months. TCR sequences were obtained from RNA taken from PBMCs. Peripheral blood, about 9 milliliters of it, was drawn into EDTA tubes.

The sequence was collected from a female donor with Graves disease. Sample: peripheral blood mononuclear cells (PBMCs), taken at new diagnosis, from a patient treated with antithyroid drugs. This sequence joins TRBV24-1 and TRBJ2-5, with D perhaps being TRBD1 or TRBD2 (6 bases each). The CDR3 spells CATSEPAGGAWQETQYF. CDR3 bases: TGTGCCACCAGTGAACCGGCCGGGGGCGCTTGGCAAGAGACCCAGTACTTC.